This entry is about one TCR beta chain. This CDR3 region has 14 residues. Looked up from germline, CDR1 is MNHNY and CDR2 is SVGAGI (reference sequence). Trimming cost V 0 bases and J 7 bases, with 10 bases left between them. As handled by the study authors: Reference gene primers were amplified, and this amplification served to estimate nucleated cell counts. TCRdb's table, derived via immunoSEQ multiplex PCR, lists solely in-frame clones and lacks some. V, J and clone size are those of that table, while D and trimming were read from the DNA. The profile covers roughly 66,000 clones, with around 92% appearing a single time and 10% to 15% taken by the ten largest. This entry belongs to a study of blood T cell repertoires in COVID-19. Study details: Donors in the United States, Italy and Spain gave samples during acute or convalescent COVID-19. T cells, B-cell-depleted T cells, or PBMCs provided the cDNA or gDNA that served as material.

Sequenced sample: peripheral blood. The chain couples TRBV6-6 to TRBJ1-3; D gene uncertain. This TCR was recovered from a human donor with active COVID-19. The donor label of this sample is uncertain. CDR3 sequence (DNA): TGTGCCAGCAGTTACTCCACGCAGACTAACACCATATATTTT. Its protein product is CASSYSTQTNTIYF.